This TCR beta chain was sequenced during a study of tumor and adjacent non-tumor tissue in lung cancer. Three rounds of nested PCR, following a modified ARM-PCR protocol, produced the TCRbeta library. TCRdb analysed the multiplex PCR reads with MiXCR anew, one entry per CDR3 protein. Found here are some 100,000 distinct CDR3 sequences, more than 70% of them singletons; the top ten hold approximately 35%. This clonotype came up many times. This sample's RNA came from whole unsorted tissue. V trimming: 1 base; J trimming: 1 base; junction bases outside the gene matches: 1. The V gene's germline CDR1 is LGHNA and CDR2 YNFKEQ. The CDR3 has 15 residues.

The chain is built from TRBV4-2 and TRBJ2-3; 8 bases agree with TRBD2. The receptor comes from a woman aged 55-70 years with non-small cell lung cancer. Sequenced sample: lung tumor tissue. Written as DNA, the CDR3 is TGTGCCAGCAGCCAAGGTAGCGGGGGCACAGATACGCAGTATTTT. This sequence encodes CASSQGSGGTDTQYF.